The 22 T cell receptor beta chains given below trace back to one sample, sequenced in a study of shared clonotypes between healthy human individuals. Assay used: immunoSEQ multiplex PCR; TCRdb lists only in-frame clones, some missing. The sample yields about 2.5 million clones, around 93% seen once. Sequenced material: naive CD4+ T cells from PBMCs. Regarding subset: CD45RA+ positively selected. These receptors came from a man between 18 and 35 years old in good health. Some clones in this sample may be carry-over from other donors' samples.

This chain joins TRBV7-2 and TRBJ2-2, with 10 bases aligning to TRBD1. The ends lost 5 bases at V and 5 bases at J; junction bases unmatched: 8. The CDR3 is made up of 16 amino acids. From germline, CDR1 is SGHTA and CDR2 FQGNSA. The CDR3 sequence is CASSPGTGAGTGELFF. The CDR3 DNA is TGTGCCAGCAGCCCAGGGACAGGGGCCGGTACCGGGGAGCTGTTTTTT. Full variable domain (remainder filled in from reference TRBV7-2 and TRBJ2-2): GAGVSQSPSNKVTEKGKDVELRCDPISGHTALYWYRQSLGQGLEFLIYFQGNSAPDKSGLPSDRFSAERTGGSVSTLTIQRTQQEDSAVYLCASSPGTGAGTGELFFGEGSRLTVL.

The DNA of the CDR3 is TGTGCCAGTAGTAGCCCCGGGACAGGGTTTCACGAGCAGTACTTC. Amino acids: CASSSPGTGFHEQYF. The rearrangement joins TRBV19 to TRBJ2-7, with TRBD1 identical over 9 bases. Germline CDR1 is LNHDA and CDR2 is SQIVND (reference sequence). J gave up 5 bases and V 4 bases, and 9 bases lay outside the gene matches. The CDR3 spans 15 residues. Based on the CDR3 plus reference TRBV19 and TRBJ2-7, the full variable domain is DGGITQSPKYLFRKEGQNVTLSCEQNLNHDAMYWYRQDPGQGLRLIYYSQIVNDFQKGDIAEGYSVSREKKESFPLTVTSAQKNPTAFYLCASSSPGTGFHEQYFGPGTRLTVT.

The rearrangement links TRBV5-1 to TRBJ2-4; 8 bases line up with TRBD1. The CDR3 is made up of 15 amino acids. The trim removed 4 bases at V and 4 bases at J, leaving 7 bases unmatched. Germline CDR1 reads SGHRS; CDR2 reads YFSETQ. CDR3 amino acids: CASSPSGTGKNIQYF. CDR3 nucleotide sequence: TGCGCCAGCAGCCCTTCTGGGACAGGAAAAAACATTCAGTACTTC.

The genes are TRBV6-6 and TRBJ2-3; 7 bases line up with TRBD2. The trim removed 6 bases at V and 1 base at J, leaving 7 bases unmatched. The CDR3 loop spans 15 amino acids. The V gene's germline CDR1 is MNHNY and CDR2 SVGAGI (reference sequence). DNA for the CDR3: TGTGCCAGCAGACCTAGCGGTCCGGGCACAGATACGCAGTATTTT. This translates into CASRPSGPGTDTQYF.

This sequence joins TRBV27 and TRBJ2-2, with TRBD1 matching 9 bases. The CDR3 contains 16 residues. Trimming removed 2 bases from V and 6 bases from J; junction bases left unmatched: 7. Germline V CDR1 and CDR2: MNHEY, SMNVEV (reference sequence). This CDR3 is CASSLLGTGLSGELFF. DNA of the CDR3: TGTGCCAGCAGTTTACTCGGGACAGGGCTCTCCGGGGAGCTGTTTTTT.

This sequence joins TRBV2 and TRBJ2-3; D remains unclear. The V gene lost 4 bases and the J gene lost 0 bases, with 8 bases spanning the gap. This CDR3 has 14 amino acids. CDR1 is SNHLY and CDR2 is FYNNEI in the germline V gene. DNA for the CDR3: TGTGCCAGCAGTGGATACACCAGCACAGATACGCAGTATTTT. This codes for CASSGYTSTDTQYF.

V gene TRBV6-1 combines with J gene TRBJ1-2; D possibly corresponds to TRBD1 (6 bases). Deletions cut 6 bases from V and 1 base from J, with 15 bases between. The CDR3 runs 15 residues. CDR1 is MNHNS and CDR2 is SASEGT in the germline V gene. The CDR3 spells CASRRGDAVNYGYTF. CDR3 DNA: TGTGCCAGCAGAAGGGGGGACGCCGTTAACTATGGCTACACCTTC.

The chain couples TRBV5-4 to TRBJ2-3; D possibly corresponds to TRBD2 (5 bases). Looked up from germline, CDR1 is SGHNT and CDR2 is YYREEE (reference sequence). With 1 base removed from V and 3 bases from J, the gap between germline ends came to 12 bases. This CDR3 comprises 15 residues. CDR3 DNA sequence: TGTGCCAGCAGCTTGAAGGGAGTCGGAACAGATACGCAGTATTTT. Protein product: CASSLKGVGTDTQYF.

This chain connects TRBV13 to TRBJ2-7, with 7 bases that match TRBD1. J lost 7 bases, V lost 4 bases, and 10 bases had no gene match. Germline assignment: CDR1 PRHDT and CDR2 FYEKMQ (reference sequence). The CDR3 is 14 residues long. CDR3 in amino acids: CASSSTTGLREQYF. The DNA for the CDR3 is TGTGCCAGCAGCTCCACGACAGGGCTGCGGGAGCAGTACTTC.

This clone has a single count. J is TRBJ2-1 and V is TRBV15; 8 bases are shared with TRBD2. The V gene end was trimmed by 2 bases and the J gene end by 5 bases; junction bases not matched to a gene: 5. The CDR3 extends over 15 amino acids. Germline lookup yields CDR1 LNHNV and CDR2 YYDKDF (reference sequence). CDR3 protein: CATSRFSGVDNEQFF. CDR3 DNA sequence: TGTGCCACCAGCAGATTTAGCGGGGTAGACAATGAGCAGTTCTTC.

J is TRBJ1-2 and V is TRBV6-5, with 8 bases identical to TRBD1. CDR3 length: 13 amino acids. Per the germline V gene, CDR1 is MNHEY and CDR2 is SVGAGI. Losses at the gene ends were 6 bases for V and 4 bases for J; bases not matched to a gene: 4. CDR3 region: CASRTGEAYGYTF. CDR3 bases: TGTGCCAGCAGGACAGGGGAAGCCTATGGCTACACCTTC.

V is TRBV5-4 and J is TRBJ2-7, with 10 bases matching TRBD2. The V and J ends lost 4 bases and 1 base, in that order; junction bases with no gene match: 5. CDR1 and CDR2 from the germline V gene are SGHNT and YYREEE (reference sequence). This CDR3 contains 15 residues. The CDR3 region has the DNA TGTGCCAGCAGCAACCCTAGCGGGAGTTCCTACGAGCAGTACTTC. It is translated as CASSNPSGSSYEQYF.

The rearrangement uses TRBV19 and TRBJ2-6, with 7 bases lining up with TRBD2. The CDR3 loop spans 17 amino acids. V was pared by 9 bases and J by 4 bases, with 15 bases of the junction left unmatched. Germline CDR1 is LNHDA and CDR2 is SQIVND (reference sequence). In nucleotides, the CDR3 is TGTGCCAGCAGACTAACCCGGGGGGTGTTGGGGGCCAACGTCCTGACTTTC. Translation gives CASRLTRGVLGANVLTF.

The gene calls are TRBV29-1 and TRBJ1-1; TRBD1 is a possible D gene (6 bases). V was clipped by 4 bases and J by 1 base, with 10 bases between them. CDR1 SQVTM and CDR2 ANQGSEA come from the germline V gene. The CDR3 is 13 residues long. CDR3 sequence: CSVAWGPNTEAFF. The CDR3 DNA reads TGCAGCGTTGCTTGGGGGCCGAACACTGAAGCTTTCTTT.

The CDR3: CASSGRSGSYNEQFF. In nucleotides, the CDR3 is TGTGCCAGCAGCGGTAGGAGTGGCTCCTACAATGAGCAGTTCTTC. The V gene is TRBV9, the J gene TRBJ2-1, with D unresolved. The CDR3 loop spans 15 amino acids. The germline V gene has CDR1 SGDLS and CDR2 YYNGEE. V lost 3 bases and J lost 0, with 10 bases in between.

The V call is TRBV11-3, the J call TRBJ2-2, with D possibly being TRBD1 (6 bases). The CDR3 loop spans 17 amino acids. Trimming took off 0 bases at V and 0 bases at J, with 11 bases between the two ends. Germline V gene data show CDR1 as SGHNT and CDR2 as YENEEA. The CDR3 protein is CASSLDGTSANTGELFF. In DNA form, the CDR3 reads TGTGCCAGCAGCTTAGACGGGACATCAGCGAACACCGGGGAGCTGTTTTTT.

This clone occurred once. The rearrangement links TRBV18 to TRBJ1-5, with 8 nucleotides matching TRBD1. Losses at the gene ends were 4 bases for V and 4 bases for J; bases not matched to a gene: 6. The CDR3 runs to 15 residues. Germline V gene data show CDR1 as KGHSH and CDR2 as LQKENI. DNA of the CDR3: TGTGCCAGCTCACGGTCGACAGGGGCAAATCAGCCCCAGCATTTT. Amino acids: CASSRSTGANQPQHF.

The CDR3 sequence: CASSPLRGVEQYF. DNA for the CDR3: TGTGCCAGCAGCCCACTTCGGGGGGTCGAGCAGTACTTC. This sequence joins TRBV11-1 and TRBJ2-7; 7 bases are shared with TRBD2. CDR1 is SGHAT and CDR2 is FQDESV in the germline V gene (reference sequence). CDR3 size: 13 residues. J was trimmed by 6 bases and V by 5 bases; bases with no gene match: 7.

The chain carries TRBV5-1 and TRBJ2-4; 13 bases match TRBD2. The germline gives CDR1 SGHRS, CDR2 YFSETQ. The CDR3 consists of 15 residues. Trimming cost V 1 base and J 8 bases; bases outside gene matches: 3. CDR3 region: CASSLTSGRADIQYF. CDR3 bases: TGCGCCAGCAGCTTGACTAGCGGGAGGGCTGACATTCAGTACTTC.

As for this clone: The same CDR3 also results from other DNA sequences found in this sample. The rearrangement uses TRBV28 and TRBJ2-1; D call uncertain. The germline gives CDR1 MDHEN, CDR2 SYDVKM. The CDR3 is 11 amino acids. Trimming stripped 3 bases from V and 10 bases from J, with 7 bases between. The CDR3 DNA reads TGTGCCAGCAGTTTGGGGTGGGAGCAGTTCTTC. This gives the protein CASSLGWEQFF.

DNA of the CDR3: TGTGCCAGCAGCGGGCGACGCGGGAGGGATTACAATGAGCAGTTCTTC. Its protein is CASSGRRGRDYNEQFF. The genes are TRBV9 and TRBJ2-1; 9 bases are a match to TRBD2. J lost 4 bases, V lost 3 bases, and 8 bases had no gene match. This CDR3 is 16 amino acids long. Germline V gene data show CDR1 as SGDLS and CDR2 as YYNGEE.

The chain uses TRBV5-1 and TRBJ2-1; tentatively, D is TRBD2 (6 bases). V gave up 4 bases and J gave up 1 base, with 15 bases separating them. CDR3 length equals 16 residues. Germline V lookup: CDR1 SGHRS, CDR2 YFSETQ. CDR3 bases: TGCGCCAGCAGCCCAACCGAAGCGGGTTCCTACAATGAGCAGTTCTTC. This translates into CASSPTEAGSYNEQFF.